Listed below are T cell receptor beta chains from one sample, sequenced in a study of OX40 agonist ivuxolimab in advanced cancers. Repertoires were generated with immunoSEQ multiplex PCR, while TCRdb's copy carries only in-frame clones and drops some. Here the sample spans over 80,000 clones, roughly nine tenths being singletons. The source was CD4+ or CD8+ T cells sorted from blood, collected in a trial of the OX40 agonist ivuxolimab. The receptors originated from an adult with an advanced solid tumor such as melanoma, head and neck, liver or kidney cancer. Both conserved end residues are part of each CDR3. A D gene is named only where the DNA matches it firmly. Size values are once, few and many counts, or a class for expanded clones, and some rows have none.

>TRBV11-3|TRBJ1-5|NA|NA
TGTGCCAGCAGCTCTGCCCTTCCGGACGGCAATCAGCCCCAGCATTTT
CASSSALPDGNQPQHF
>TRBV4-1|TRBJ2-1|NA|NA
TGCGCCAGCGCAGGGGGGGAGGCGTTCTATGAGCAGTTCTTC
CASAGGEAFYEQFF
>TRBV14|TRBJ1-1|once|NA
TGTGCCAGCAGCCAAGGGGGTCGCCCTGAAGCTTTCTTT
CASSQGGRPEAFF
>TRBV2|TRBJ1-1|NA|NA
TGTGCCAGCAGTCAGAGAGGACTCCTGAACACTGAAGCTTTCTTT
CASSQRGLLNTEAFF
>TRBV27|TRBJ2-7|NA|TRBD1
TGTGCCAGCAGTTTATTCAGGGGGCGGGATGGCGAGCAGTACTTC
CASSLFRGRDGEQYF
>TRBV11-2|TRBJ1-5|NA|NA
TGTGCCAGCAGCTTAGGTTTCAGCTACGATAGCAATCAGCCCCAGCATTTT
CASSLGFSYDSNQPQHF
>TRBV11-2|TRBJ1-2|NA|TRBD1
TGTGCCAGCAGCTTGCAGGGGGCGCCGGGGGATGGCTACACCTTC
CASSLQGAPGDGYTF
>TRBV2|TRBJ1-5|NA|TRBD1
TGTGCCAGCAGTGACAGGACAGGGGGCGGCAGTCAGCCCCAGCATTTT
CASSDRTGGGSQPQHF
>TRBV7-6|TRBJ1-2|NA|TRBD1
TGTGCCAGCAGCTTGGGACAGGGGAACTATGGCTACACCTTC
CASSLGQGNYGYTF
>TRBV18|TRBJ1-2|once|TRBD1
TGTGCCAGCTCCCTCGGACAGGGGGCGAATGGCTACACCTTC
CASSLGQGANGYTF
>TRBV19|TRBJ1-2|NA|TRBD1
TGTGCCAGTAAACAGGGGGCGCGGGGCTACACCTTC
CASKQGARGYTF
>TRBV30|TRBJ1-6|NA|NA
TGTGCCTGGAGTGCCCGGACGGATTCCAATTCACCCCTCCACTTT
CAWSARTDSNSPLHF
>TRBV6-5|TRBJ1-1|NA|NA
TGTGCCAGCAGTTACGGGGGTCCCCTGGCCACTGAAGCTTTCTTT
CASSYGGPLATEAFF
>TRBV11-1|TRBJ2-1|NA|NA
TGTGCCAGCAGCCCACAGAATAGTGAGCAGTTCTTC
CASSPQNSEQFF
>TRBV30|TRBJ1-5|NA|NA
TGTGCCTGGAGTGTACACGATTTTAGCAATCAGCCCCAGCATTTT
CAWSVHDFSNQPQHF
>TRBV6-5|TRBJ1-1|NA|NA
TGTGCCAGCAGGGGTGCCACTGAAGCTTTCTTT
CASRGATEAFF
>TRBV5-1|TRBJ2-5|NA|TRBD2
TGCGCCAGCAGGGGACTAGGGGAGACCCAGTACTTC
CASRGLGETQYF
>TRBV29-1|TRBJ2-1|NA|NA
TGCAGCTTCAGACAGGAGAAGGCGGAGCAGTTCTTC
CSFRQEKAEQFF
>TRBV5-6|TRBJ1-5|NA|NA
TGTGCCAGCAGCTTGGGTGAGGGTCAGCCCCAGCATTTT
CASSLGEGQPQHF
>TRBV4-3|TRBJ2-3|NA|TRBD1
TGCGCCAGCAGCCAACGGACAGGGAGAGTAGATACGCAGTATTTT
CASSQRTGRVDTQYF
>TRBV11-2|TRBJ2-5|NA|NA
TGTGCCAGCAGCTTAGATGCGTTTAGGGGGACTAAAGAGACCCAGTACTTC
CASSLDAFRGTKETQYF
>TRBV19|TRBJ2-1|NA|TRBD2
TGTGCCAGTAGTACTCGTAGCGGGAGGGCCAGCTACAATGAGCAGTTCTTC
CASSTRSGRASYNEQFF
>TRBV7-2|TRBJ2-2|NA|NA
TGTGCCAGCAGCTCAACGGACAGCTACACCGGGGAGCTGTTTTTT
CASSSTDSYTGELFF
>TRBV11-3|TRBJ2-3|NA|NA
TGTGCCAGCAGCTTAGTATACAGAAGCACAGATACGCAGTATTTT
CASSLVYRSTDTQYF
>TRBV7-6|TRBJ2-1|NA|TRBD2
TGTGCCAGCAGTCCTAGCGGGGGGTCCTCCTACAATGAGCAGTTCTTC
CASSPSGGSSYNEQFF
>TRBV6-5|TRBJ1-1|NA|NA
TGTGCCAGCGGGCGAGGAACGGCTTTCTTT
CASGRGTAFF
>TRBV11-3|TRBJ2-1|few|NA
TGTGCCAGCAGCTTAAAGCACCCCTACAATGAGCAGTTCTTC
CASSLKHPYNEQFF
>TRBV10-2|TRBJ2-5|NA|TRBD2
TGCGCCAGCAGTTCTGGGACTAGCGGGGGGGGCCTGTGGGAGACCCAGTACTTC
CASSSGTSGGGLWETQYF
>TRBV2|TRBJ2-2|NA|NA
TGTGCCAGCGGAGGACTTCACTACACCGGGGAGCTGTTTTTT
CASGGLHYTGELFF
>TRBV29-1|TRBJ2-7|NA|TRBD1
TGCAGCGTCCGGGACAGCTCCTACGAGCAGTACTTC
CSVRDSSYEQYF
>TRBV30|TRBJ2-2|once|NA
TGTGCCTGGAGTTGGGTAAACACCGGGGAGCTGTTTTTT
CAWSWVNTGELFF
>TRBV12-5|TRBJ1-1|NA|NA
TGTGCTAGTGGTTTGGCCAGTAGGACTGAAGCTTTCTTT
CASGLASRTEAFF
>TRBV7-9|TRBJ1-2|NA|TRBD1
TGTGCCAGCAGCGGAAAAACGGGACAGAATGGTAACTATGGCTACACCTTC
CASSGKTGQNGNYGYTF
>TRBV5-4|TRBJ1-2|NA|TRBD1
TGTGCCAGCAGCGAGGGACAGGGGGAGCCTTATGGCTACACCTTC
CASSEGQGEPYGYTF
>TRBV2|TRBJ1-4|NA|TRBD1
TGTGCCAGCAGTGATGGGAGGAAGGGGGCGACTAATGAAAAACTGTTTTTT
CASSDGRKGATNEKLFF
>TRBV5-6|TRBJ2-2|NA|NA
TGTGCCAGCAGCCCAGGGTGGCAGGGGAACGCCGGGGAGCTGTTTTTT
CASSPGWQGNAGELFF
>TRBV5-1|TRBJ1-4|NA|NA
TGCGCCAGCAGCTTGGGGACGGGTAATGAAAAACTGTTTTTT
CASSLGTGNEKLFF
>TRBV7-2|TRBJ2-1|NA|TRBD2
TGTGCCAGCAGCTTAGTCGGGACTAGTTACGGTGAGCAGTTCTTC
CASSLVGTSYGEQFF
>TRBV7-6|TRBJ2-1|NA|TRBD2
TGTGCCAGCAGCTCGGCCGAGGGACTAGCGGGACACCGCCAGTTCTTC
CASSSAEGLAGHRQFF
>TRBV7-3|TRBJ2-1|NA|TRBD2
TGTGCCAGCAGCCCGAATAAATTAGCGGGAGGCCACAATGAGCAGTTCTTC
CASSPNKLAGGHNEQFF
>TRBV29-1|TRBJ1-5|NA|TRBD1
TGCAGCGTTCGGACAGGGGGCAATCAGCCCCAGCATTTT
CSVRTGGNQPQHF
>TRBV5-1|TRBJ1-5|NA|TRBD1
TGCGCCAGCAGCCAGACAGGGGGAGGCAATCAGCCCCAGCATTTT
CASSQTGGGNQPQHF
>TRBV7-2|TRBJ1-2|NA|NA
TGTGCCAGCAGCTTAGTGTGGGGGCAGCAGAACTATGGCTACACCTTC
CASSLVWGQQNYGYTF